This TCR beta chain is from a study of blood T cell repertoires in COVID-19. In the study overall: The origin of the acute and convalescent COVID-19 samples was the United States, Italy and Spain. Sample material is recorded as cDNA or gDNA derived from T cells, B-cell-depleted T cells, or PBMCs.

As originally analysed: The authors estimated nucleated cell counts from reference gene primer amplification. Only in-frame clones appear in the TCRdb table, and some are missing; sequencing was by immunoSEQ multiplex PCR. V, J and clone size are taken as reported in that table, and D and trimming were inferred from the DNA itself. The sample has about 190,000 clones, approximately 79% seen once; the top ten hold 9.5% to 15%. This clone was observed a handful of times. This sequence was found in a woman aged 50 to 60 with acute or convalescent COVID-19. Material: peripheral blood.

CDR3 amino acids: CASSYSLNQPQHF. CDR3 DNA: TGTGCCAGCAGTTACTCGCTAAATCAGCCCCAGCATTTT. The chain employs TRBV6-5 and TRBJ1-5; unclear D gene. The CDR3 length is 13 residues. Germline V gives CDR1 MNHEY, CDR2 SVGAGI. Trimming took 0 bases from V and 4 from J, leaving 4 bases between them.